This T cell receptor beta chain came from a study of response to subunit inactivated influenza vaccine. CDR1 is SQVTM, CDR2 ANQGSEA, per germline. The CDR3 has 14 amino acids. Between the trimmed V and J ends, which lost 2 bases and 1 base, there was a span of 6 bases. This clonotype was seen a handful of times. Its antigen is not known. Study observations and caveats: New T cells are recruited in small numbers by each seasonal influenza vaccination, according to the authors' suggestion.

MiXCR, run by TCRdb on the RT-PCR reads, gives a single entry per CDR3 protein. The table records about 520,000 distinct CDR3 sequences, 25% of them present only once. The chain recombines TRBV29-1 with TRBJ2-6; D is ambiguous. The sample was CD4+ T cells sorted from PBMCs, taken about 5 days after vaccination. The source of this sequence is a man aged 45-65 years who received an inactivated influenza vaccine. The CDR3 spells CSVEWGSGANVLTF. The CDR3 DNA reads TGCAGCGTTGAATGGGGATCTGGGGCCAACGTCCTGACTTTC.